These T cell receptor beta chains were read from a single sample in a study of T cell responses to AZD1222 COVID-19 vaccine. TCRdb keeps only in-frame clones here, not all; method: immunoSEQ multiplex PCR. The repertoire holds 110,000 or so clones, with less than 95% as singletons. This specimen consisted of peripheral blood, obtained on day 0 of AZD1222 vaccination. The receptor set was obtained from an adult in good health. CDR3s include the opening cysteine and the closing phenylalanine or tryptophan. D genes are given only for firm matches. Clone size appears in some rows only: once, few, many, or a class for an expanded clone.

TGTGCCAGCAGACCGACAGGGGGCGCTGAAGCTTTCTTT | CASRPTGGAEAFF | TRBJ1-1 | TRBD1 | once | TRBV27
TGCGCCAGCACCGAGGGGGTACAGGTCAAAGAAGCTTTCTTT | CASTEGVQVKEAFF | TRBJ1-1 | - | - | TRBV10-2
TGCGCCAGCAGTGAGTCGTTATCGGGGAATGAGCAGTTCTTC | CASSESLSGNEQFF | TRBJ2-1 | - | - | TRBV10-1
TGCGCCAGCAGCACCCCAGGAGGACAGGGGGCAAGCACAGATACGCAGTATTTT | CASSTPGGQGASTDTQYF | TRBJ2-3 | TRBD1 | - | TRBV5-1
TGTGCCACCAGCAGGGGGCTTGGCACTGAAGCTTTCTTT | CATSRGLGTEAFF | TRBJ1-1 | - | - | TRBV15
TGTGCCGCCGGCCCCGGAGTGGGTAGCTACACCTTC | CAAGPGVGSYTF | TRBJ1-2 | - | - | TRBV6-5
TGTGCCAGCAGCTCCCGATCCTCGATGAACACTGAAGCTTTCTTT | CASSSRSSMNTEAFF | TRBJ1-1 | - | - | TRBV7-9
TGTGCCAGCAGCATACAGAAGAACACTGAAGCTTTCTTT | CASSIQKNTEAFF | TRBJ1-1 | - | - | TRBV7-9
TGTGCCAGCAGCCAGGGCAGGGGCTACGAGCAGTACTTC | CASSQGRGYEQYF | TRBJ2-7 | - | - | TRBV14
TGCGCCAGCAGCTTGGGGGCAATCTCTGCCTCTGGAAACACCATATATTTT | CASSLGAISASGNTIYF | TRBJ1-3 | - | - | TRBV5-1
TGTGCCAGCAGCCCCACAGGGTATGGCTACACCTTC | CASSPTGYGYTF | TRBJ1-2 | - | - | TRBV3-1/TRBV3-2
TGTGCTAGTGGCAGGAACACTGAAGCTTTCTTT | CASGRNTEAFF | TRBJ1-1 | - | - | TRBV12-5
TGTGCCAGCAGCGTAGCTAGCGGGGGGCCGAGCTCCTACAATGAGCAGTTCTTC | CASSVASGGPSSYNEQFF | TRBJ2-1 | TRBD2 | once | TRBV9
TGTGCCAGCAGCTTAGCCCGCGGGGGGGTCGGCTACACCTTC | CASSLARGGVGYTF | TRBJ1-2 | - | - | TRBV11-1
TGTGCCAGCAGTCCCACTGCCGGAGGGGCTGGCCAGCCCCAGCATTTT | CASSPTAGGAGQPQHF | TRBJ1-5 | - | - | TRBV28
TGTGCCAGCAGGCTTAATGAAAAACTGTTTTTT | CASRLNEKLFF | TRBJ1-4 | - | - | TRBV6-6
TGTGCCAGCAGCGCCTCGGGAGGCTATGGCTACACCTTC | CASSASGGYGYTF | TRBJ1-2 | - | - | TRBV9
TGCAGTGCTAGTAGCGGTGGCGGGAGGGCCTCCTACAATGAGCAGTTCTTC | CSASSGGGRASYNEQFF | TRBJ2-1 | TRBD2 | - | TRBV20-1
TGTGCCAGCGGCTACAGGGGGCCGGACACTGAAGCTTTCTTT | CASGYRGPDTEAFF | TRBJ1-1 | TRBD1 | - | TRBV3-1/TRBV3-2
TGTGCCACCGGAGAGAGCGGGAGGGTCTATGAGCAGTTCTTC | CATGESGRVYEQFF | TRBJ2-1 | TRBD2 | - | TRBV24-1
TGTGCCAGCAGTGGAGGGGTCAAGAATCAGCCCCAGCATTTT | CASSGGVKNQPQHF | TRBJ1-5 | - | - | TRBV2
TGTGCCAGCTCACCACTCTTTCCCCGGGGGCTTACCGGGGAGCTGTTTTTT | CASSPLFPRGLTGELFF | TRBJ2-2 | - | - | TRBV18
TGTGCCAGTAGAGCCGGGACAGGGAGCGAGCAGTACTTC | CASRAGTGSEQYF | TRBJ2-7 | TRBD1 | - | TRBV19
TGTGCCAGCAGCTTGGAGGTGGGGTATAATTCACCCCTCCACTTT | CASSLEVGYNSPLHF | TRBJ1-6 | - | - | TRBV5-6
TGTGCCAGCAGCCCCCGACAGGGTCCCTACGAGCAGTACTTC | CASSPRQGPYEQYF | TRBJ2-7 | TRBD1 | - | TRBV28
TGTGCCAGCAGCTTGAATATACTAGCGGGAGTAGGTGAGCAGTACTTC | CASSLNILAGVGEQYF | TRBJ2-7 | TRBD2 | - | TRBV5-8
TGTGCCAGCAGTACTAGCGGCGGAGATACGCAGTATTTT | CASSTSGGDTQYF | TRBJ2-3 | TRBD2 | - | TRBV27